One and the same sample provided the 21 T cell receptor beta chains below, sequenced in a study of shared clonotypes between healthy human individuals. Repertoires were generated with immunoSEQ multiplex PCR, while TCRdb's copy carries only in-frame clones and drops some. The repertoire consists of 400,000 to 600,000 clones, with approximately 95% occurring once and the leading ten covering about 0.06%. Sequenced sample: naive CD4+ T cells sorted from blood. The subset denotes: CD45RA+ positively selected. These receptors all come from a woman in her thirties in good health.

This clone was seen once. This chain joins TRBV5-1 and TRBJ1-2; D remains ambiguous. The V end lost 0 bases, the J end lost 0 bases, and 9 bases lay between the germline ends. The CDR3 sequence is 15 residues long. Per the germline V gene, CDR1 is SGHRS and CDR2 is YFSETQ. This CDR3 is CASSLVVRPNYGYTF. Written as DNA, the CDR3 is TGCGCCAGCAGCTTGGTTGTCAGGCCTAACTATGGCTACACCTTC.

The J gene is TRBJ2-7, the V gene TRBV4-1; TRBD2 aligns across 11 bases. The CDR3 runs to 14 residues. Germline trimming cut 6 bases from V and 5 bases from J; bases unmatched to any gene: 6. The germline V gene has CDR1 MGHRA and CDR2 YSYEKL. CDR3 in DNA: TGCGCCAGCAGAAAGATAGCGGGAGGGGACGAGCAGTACTTC. Residues: CASRKIAGGDEQYF.

V is TRBV25-1 and J is TRBJ2-7; TRBD2 matches at 9 bases. The CDR3 spans 15 residues. V lost 5 bases to trimming and J lost 3 bases; unmatched junction nucleotides: 8. Per the germline V gene, CDR1 is MGHDK and CDR2 is SYGVNS. The CDR3 bases are TGTGCCAGCAGTTTCTCTAGCGGGATGCTCTACGAGCAGTACTTC. This sequence encodes CASSFSSGMLYEQYF.

This chain connects TRBV20-1 to TRBJ2-5; TRBD2 aligns across 9 bases. The CDR3 contains 11 residues. Germline V gene sequence: CDR1 DFQATT, CDR2 SNEGSKA (reference sequence). This chain's CDR3 is CSLAGQETQYF. The CDR3 DNA reads as TGCAGCCTAGCGGGACAAGAGACCCAGTACTTC.

Only one count was recorded for this clone. The chain couples TRBV28 to TRBJ2-1; 11 positions match TRBD2. The germline gives CDR1 MDHEN, CDR2 SYDVKM. The V segment lost 10 bases and the J segment 5 bases; nucleotides outside the gene matches: 4. This CDR3 comprises 13 residues. In DNA, the CDR3 is TGTGCCACCACTAGCGGGAGACACAATGAGCAGTTCTTC. It codes for CATTSGRHNEQFF.

The chain recombines TRBV28 with TRBJ2-3; D might be TRBD1 (6 bases). The germline V gene has CDR1 MDHEN and CDR2 SYDVKM. This CDR3 spans 15 amino acids. Trimming cost V 3 bases and J 0 bases, with 10 bases left between them. CDR3 residues: CASSFPGQSTDTQYF. The CDR3 DNA follows: TGTGCCAGCAGTTTCCCAGGACAGAGCACAGATACGCAGTATTTT.

V gene TRBV27 combines with J gene TRBJ2-7, with TRBD1 matching 10 bases. Germline trimming cut 6 bases from V and 6 bases from J; bases unmatched to any gene: 8. The CDR3 is 14 residues long. From germline, CDR1 is MNHEY and CDR2 SMNVEV (reference sequence). The DNA of the CDR3 is TGTGCCAGCAGGAGGGGGACAGGGGTATCCGAGCAGTACTTC. Residues: CASRRGTGVSEQYF.

The rearrangement joins TRBV28 to TRBJ1-1; TRBD1 is a possible D gene (6 bases). CDR1 and CDR2 from the germline V gene are MDHEN and SYDVKM. Trimming cost V 2 bases and J 8 bases, with 9 bases left between them. CDR3 length: 12 amino acids. DNA of the CDR3: TGTGCCAGCAGTTTACTGCAGGGGGAAGCTTTCTTT. Translating gives CASSLLQGEAFF.

V is TRBV4-1 and J is TRBJ1-1; possibly TRBD1 for D (5 bases). This CDR3 contains 12 residues. Germline V gene sequence: CDR1 MGHRA, CDR2 YSYEKL. V was cut by 4 bases and J by 8 bases, with 11 bases left in between. The CDR3 reads CASSRGEGEAFF. In DNA form, the CDR3 reads TGCGCCAGCAGCCGAGGGGAGGGGGAAGCTTTCTTT.

CDR3 region: CASSSTGGWSGYTF. The CDR3 region has the DNA TGTGCCAGCAGCTCAACAGGGGGCTGGAGTGGCTACACCTTC. The chain couples TRBV7-9 to TRBJ1-2; TRBD1 aligns across 9 bases. Per the germline V gene, CDR1 is SEHNR and CDR2 is FQNEAQ (reference sequence). The CDR3 is made up of 14 amino acids. The trim removed 4 bases at V and 7 bases at J, leaving 7 bases unmatched.

The V and J genes are TRBV13 and TRBJ2-7; a possible D gene is TRBD2 (6 bases). This CDR3 is built from 12 residues. With 2 bases removed from V and 6 bases from J, the gap between germline ends came to 8 bases. CDR1 is PRHDT, CDR2 FYEKMQ, per germline (reference sequence). CDR3 sequence reads: CASSLRGSEQYF. The CDR3 nucleotides are TGTGCCAGCAGCTTACGGGGGAGCGAGCAGTACTTC.

This rearrangement joins TRBV2 to TRBJ1-1; no clear D gene. The V gene lost 5 bases and the J gene lost 1 base, with 8 bases spanning the gap. Germline CDR1 is SNHLY and CDR2 is FYNNEI. The CDR3 consists of 13 residues. CDR3 in amino acids: CASSWEGNTEAFF. CDR3 in DNA: TGTGCCAGCAGTTGGGAGGGGAACACTGAAGCTTTCTTT. Drawing the rest from reference TRBV2 and TRBJ1-1, the complete variable domain is EPEVTQTPSHQVTQMGQEVILRCVPISNHLYFYWYRQILGQKVEFLVSFYNNEISEKSEIFDDQFSVERPDGSNFTLKIRSTKLEDSAMYFCASSWEGNTEAFFGQGTRLTVV.

This sequence joins TRBV19 and TRBJ1-5; D unresolved. Deletions cut 2 bases from V and 2 bases from J, with 16 bases between. CDR1 is LNHDA, CDR2 SQIVND, per germline (reference sequence). The CDR3 runs 17 residues. CDR3 sequence: CASSILGRELGNQPQHF. Written as DNA, the CDR3 is TGTGCCAGTAGTATACTCGGTAGGGAATTGGGCAATCAGCCCCAGCATTTT.

This clone was counted only a few times. The CDR3 sequence: CASSEILPSRAKNIQYF. The CDR3 bases are TGTGCCAGCAGTGAAATCCTCCCGTCAAGAGCCAAAAACATTCAGTACTTC. The J gene is TRBJ2-4, the V gene TRBV2; D gene unclear. V lost 2 bases to trimming and J lost 0 bases, with 14 bases between them. Per germline, CDR1 SNHLY and CDR2 FYNNEI. CDR3 length equals 17 residues.

Of note for this clone: This is likely a read error, given that the CDR3 carries no conserved phenylalanine or tryptophan at its end. The rearrangement joins TRBV2 to TRBJ1-2; TRBD1 might be the D (6 bases). Germline CDR1 reads SNHLY; CDR2 reads FYNNEI. There are 15 residues in the CDR3. The V gene lost 1 base and the J gene lost 0 bases, with 9 bases spanning the gap. Written as DNA, the CDR3 is TGTGCCAGCAGTGAAGAGGGGGTATCTAACTATGGCTACACCATC. Its protein is CASSEEGVSNYGYTI.

The chain has TRBV7-9 and TRBJ2-3, with D tentatively TRBD2 (5 bases). This CDR3 has 13 residues. Germline assignment: CDR1 SEHNR and CDR2 FQNEAQ (reference sequence). V shed 2 bases and J shed 7 bases, with 10 bases lying between them. The CDR3 is CASSLPPGNTQYF. The CDR3 nucleotides are TGTGCCAGCAGCTTACCCCCGGGAAATACGCAGTATTTT.

The chain employs TRBV7-6 and TRBJ2-7; 8 nucleotides align to TRBD2. CDR3 length equals 14 residues. Germline CDR1 is SGHVS and CDR2 is FNYEAQ. V shed 2 bases, J shed 4 bases, and the junction held 4 bases outside the gene matches. Written as DNA, the CDR3 is TGTGCCAGCAGCTTATCCCTAGCGGGTTACGAGCAGTACTTC. It translates to CASSLSLAGYEQYF.

The genes are TRBV21-1 and TRBJ1-5. TRBV21-1 is designated a pseudogene. The CDR3 runs to 17 residues. DNA of the CDR3: TGTGCCAGCAGCAAAGGTGGACGGGTTGAGGGCAATCAGCCCCAGCATTTT. Its translation: CASSKGGRVEGNQPQHF.

This clone was counted a single time. V usage is TRBV28 and J usage is TRBJ1-1; D is ambiguous. The germline V gene encodes CDR1 MDHEN and CDR2 SYDVKM. V lost 6 bases and J lost 10, with 12 bases in between. The CDR3 totals 11 residues. CDR3 in amino acids: CASSDAVGAFF. DNA for the CDR3: TGTGCCAGCAGCGACGCGGTGGGAGCTTTCTTT. The full variable domain, its missing parts supplied by reference TRBV28 and TRBJ1-1, is DVKVTQSSRYLVKRTGEKVFLECVQDMDHENMFWYRQDPGLGLRLIYFSYDVKMKEKGDIPEGYSVSREKKERFSLILESASTNQTSMYLCASSDAVGAFFGQGTRLTVV.

The chain has TRBV6-5 and TRBJ1-1; perhaps TRBD1 as D (6 bases). Trimming left V 0 bases short and J 8 bases short, with 19 bases between. This CDR3 region has 16 residues. Germline lookup yields CDR1 MNHEY and CDR2 SVGAGI. In DNA form, the CDR3 reads TGTGCCAGCAGTTACTCGTTCGGGGGCGCGGGTGTAGAAGCTTTCTTT. It is translated as CASSYSFGGAGVEAFF.

This clone occurred once. This chain uses TRBV19 with TRBJ2-1, with 12 nucleotides matching TRBD2. CDR3 length: 17 residues. V lost 5 bases to trimming and J lost 2 bases; unmatched junction nucleotides: 7. From germline, CDR1 is LNHDA and CDR2 SQIVND (reference sequence). CDR3 region: CASSLRRLAGAYNEQFF. Written as DNA, the CDR3 is TGTGCCAGTAGTCTACGGAGACTAGCGGGAGCCTACAATGAGCAGTTCTTC. The full variable domain, completed using reference TRBV19 and TRBJ2-1, is DGGITQSPKYLFRKEGQNVTLSCEQNLNHDAMYWYRQDPGQGLRLIYYSQIVNDFQKGDIAEGYSVSREKKESFPLTVTSAQKNPTAFYLCASSLRRLAGAYNEQFFGPGTRLTVL.